The entry below describes one T cell receptor beta chain. This specimen belongs to a study of blood T cell repertoires in COVID-19. Study-wide background: From the United States, Italy and Spain came samples of acute and convalescent COVID-19. Sources were T cells, B-cell-depleted T cells, or PBMCs; the material itself was cDNA or gDNA.

Libraries were prepared by immunoSEQ multiplex PCR; TCRdb keeps only in-frame clonotypes and omits some of them. The sample contains approximately 390,000 clones, about 89% of which appear only once. This CDR3 has 15 residues. From germline, CDR1 is LNHNV and CDR2 YYDKDF (reference sequence). The ends were cut back, 0 bases at V and 4 bases at J, with 12 bases in the middle. V usage is TRBV15 and J usage is TRBJ1-1, with D perhaps TRBD1 (6 bases). The specimen was peripheral blood. The sequence was collected from a woman aged 55-75 years with COVID-19, enrolled during active disease. CDR3 coding DNA: TGTGCCACCAGCAGAGATAGGCAGGGGCTCACTGAAGCTTTCTTT. As protein: CATSRDRQGLTEAFF.